Sequencing of this T cell receptor beta chain was carried out in a study of T cell changes during pregnancy in multiple sclerosis. The table came from immunoSEQ multiplex PCR; TCRdb's copy has only in-frame clones and leaves some out. The sample holds about 59,000 clones; more than 85% are singletons and the top ten take about 2.9%. The starting material was peripheral blood, obtained in the third trimester of pregnancy. The source of this sequence is a female donor in good health, enrolled as a control in a pregnancy study.

The CDR3 spells CASSELTGGTQPQHF. The CDR3 nucleotides read TGTGCCAGCAGCGAGCTCACAGGGGGGACGCAGCCCCAGCATTTT. The chain joins TRBV2 to TRBJ1-5; 8 bases match TRBD1. Germline V gene lookup returns CDR1 SNHLY and CDR2 FYNNEI. After removal of 6 bases from V and 7 bases from J, the junction contained 11 bases not matched to a gene. This CDR3 spans 15 amino acids.